The entry below gives a single T cell receptor (beta chain) sequence along with its context. Its matching antigen is unknown. From 300 to 450 ng of RNA, a library with molecular barcoded alpha/delta and beta/gamma adaptors was made. TCRdb passed the reads through MiXCR, listing each CDR3 protein once. Of roughly 82,000 distinct CDR3 sequences in the sample, 12% are singletons; the top ten hold 14% to 15%. These data belong to a study of read filtering for tumor transcriptome and immune sequencing. Looking at the study overall: Patients were 16 to 20 male and approximately 15 female, mean age 65.9 years, range roughly 45 to 85. Transcriptome libraries were built from DNase-treated RNA. Fewer than 10 patients were R-ISS I, some 16 were R-ISS II, 6 or 7 were R-ISS III. Study-level findings and limits: Dropping single-read clonotypes raised IR-seq and RNA-seq shared-clonotype correlation.

V lost 4 bases, J lost 10 bases, and 14 bases lay in between. Germline assignment: CDR1 DFQATT and CDR2 SNEGSKA (reference sequence). This CDR3 has 12 residues. V gene TRBV20-1 combines with J gene TRBJ1-5, with a possible D match to TRBD1 (6 bases). The sequencing input was a population of CD138-negative cells sorted from bone marrow. The receptor's source is a donor at least 40 years old with multiple myeloma. CDR3 in DNA: TGCAGTGCTACCCGGACAGAAAGACCCCAGCATTTT. Protein sequence: CSATRTERPQHF.